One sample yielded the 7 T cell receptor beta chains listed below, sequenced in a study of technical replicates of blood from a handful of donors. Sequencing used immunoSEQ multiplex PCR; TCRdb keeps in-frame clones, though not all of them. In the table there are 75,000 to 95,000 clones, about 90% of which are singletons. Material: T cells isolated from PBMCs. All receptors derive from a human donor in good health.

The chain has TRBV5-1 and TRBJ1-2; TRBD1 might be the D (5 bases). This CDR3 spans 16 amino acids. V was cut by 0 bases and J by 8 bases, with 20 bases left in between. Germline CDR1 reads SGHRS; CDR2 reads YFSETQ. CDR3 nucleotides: TGCGCCAGCAGCTTGGACTTCGGCAGACCTCAGGGCGGCTACACCTTC. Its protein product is CASSLDFGRPQGGYTF. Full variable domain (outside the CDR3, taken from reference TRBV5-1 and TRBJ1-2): KAGVTQTPRYLIKTRGQQVTLSCSPISGHRSVSWYQQTPGQGLQFLFEYFSETQRNKGNFPGRFSGRQFSNSRSEMNVSTLELGDSALYLCASSLDFGRPQGGYTFGSGTRLTVV.

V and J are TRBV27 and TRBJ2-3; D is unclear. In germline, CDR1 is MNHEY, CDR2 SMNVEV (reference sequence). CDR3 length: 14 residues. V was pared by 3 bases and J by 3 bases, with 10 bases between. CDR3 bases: TGTGCCAGCAGTTTGACACCCGCTACAGATACGCAGTATTTT. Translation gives CASSLTPATDTQYF.

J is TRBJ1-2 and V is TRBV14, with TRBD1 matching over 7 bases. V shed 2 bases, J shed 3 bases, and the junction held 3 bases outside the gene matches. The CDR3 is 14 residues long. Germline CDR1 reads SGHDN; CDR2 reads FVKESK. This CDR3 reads CASSQNTGDYGYTF. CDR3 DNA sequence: TGTGCCAGCAGCCAAAACACAGGGGACTATGGCTACACCTTC.

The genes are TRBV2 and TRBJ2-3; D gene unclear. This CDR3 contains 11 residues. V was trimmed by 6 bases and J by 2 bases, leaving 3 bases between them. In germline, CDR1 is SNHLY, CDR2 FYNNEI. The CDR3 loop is CASRYTDTQYF. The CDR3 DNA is TGTGCCAGCAGATACACAGATACGCAGTATTTT.

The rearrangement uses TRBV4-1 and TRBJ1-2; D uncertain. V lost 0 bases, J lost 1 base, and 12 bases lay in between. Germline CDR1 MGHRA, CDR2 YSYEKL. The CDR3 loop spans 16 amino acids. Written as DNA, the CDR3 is TGCGCCAGCAGCCAAGAACTTTCCCGAGGTAACTATGGCTACACCTTC. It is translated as CASSQELSRGNYGYTF.

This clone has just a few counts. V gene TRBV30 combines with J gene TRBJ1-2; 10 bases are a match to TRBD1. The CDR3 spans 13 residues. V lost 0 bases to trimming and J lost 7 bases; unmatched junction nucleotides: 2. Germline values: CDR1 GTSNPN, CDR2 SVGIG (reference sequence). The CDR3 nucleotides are TGTGCCTGGAGTGTACGGACAGGGGGTGGCTACACCTTC. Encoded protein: CAWSVRTGGGYTF.

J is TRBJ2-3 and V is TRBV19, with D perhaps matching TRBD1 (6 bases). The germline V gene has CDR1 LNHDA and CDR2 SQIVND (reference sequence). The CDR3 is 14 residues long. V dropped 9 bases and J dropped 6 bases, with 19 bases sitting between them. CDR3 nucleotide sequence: TGTGCCAGCGCAACTGGAACAGGGCGGGATACGCAGTATTTT. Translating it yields CASATGTGRDTQYF. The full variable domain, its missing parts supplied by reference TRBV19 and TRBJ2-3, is DGGITQSPKYLFRKEGQNVTLSCEQNLNHDAMYWYRQDPGQGLRLIYYSQIVNDFQKGDIAEGYSVSREKKESFPLTVTSAQKNPTAFYLCASATGTGRDTQYFGPGTRLTVL.